This TCR beta chain was recovered during a study of human T cells and chemical hapten exposure (dated by TCRdb to about 2021). As for the study more broadly: Libraries were pooled for sequencing, and variation in per-sample TCR yields was attributed mainly to small differences in library volumes within the pool. This study followed changes in the peripheral blood TCR repertoire in vivo during primary and secondary sensitization of alopecia patients to the hapten diphenylcyclopropenone (DPC).

During library preparation, unique molecular identifiers were attached to individual cDNA molecules so that TCRs could be counted in a quantitative, reproducible way. Each blood RNA sample was used to sequence both TCR alpha and TCR beta chains. The study's own analysis went as follows. A median of about 87,000 TCRs per sample was observed, with a range of about 23,224 to 750,000. V, J and CDR3 annotation of the TCR reads was performed with the Decombinator software suite. To make PS versus PT1 abundance plots, every sample was subsampled to the same number of TCRs (28,000). Expanded TCRs were defined as absent before sensitization and observed at least eight times at the 2-week time point. The public reads were reanalyzed by TCRdb: fastp trimming at Q25, MiXCR alignment, in-frame beta chains only. Under each unique CDR3 protein, matching rows form one entry showing the most common genes and DNA. These V and J calls originate from TCRdb's pipeline instead of the authors' own analysis. The sample table records about 120,000 distinct CDR3 sequences; more than 8.5% of these occur just once. The biggest ten clones account for about 1.4% of the sample.

Many counts were recorded for this clonotype. No cognate antigen has been identified for it. Within one base of it there is no much larger clone, and no base qualities were kept. Findings and caveats that apply to the study as a whole: Repeated subsampling changed both the strength of the expansion versus patch-test correlation and the threshold at which that correlation became significant. No change with DPC sensitization was found in the number of TCRs above 1 in 1000 frequency, and no evidence of global repertoire structure alterations was found.

The CDR3 goes from the cysteine to the phenylalanine over 15 residues. Only the CDR3 DNA stays, 45 bases, in frame from base 1. V lost 6 bases and J lost 1 base; the stretch between them is 15 bases long. The germline V gene specifies MGHRA as CDR1 and YSYEKL as CDR2. Total RNA was isolated from unfractionated whole blood collected in Tempus Blood RNA tubes. As TCR sequencing controls, roughly five healthy volunteers were used, with blood taken at day 0, 2 weeks and 6 weeks. The sequence was collected from a human donor in good health. Some clones in this sample may be carry-over from other donors' samples. Donor details come from another sample of the same person, matched by shared clones. The sample taken for sequencing was whole blood. The rearrangement joined TRBV4-1 to TRBJ1-1; too little of a D gene remains to name it. The CDR3 protein: CASSESSTRNTEAFF. The nucleotide sequence is given as TGCGCCAGCAGTGAAAGCTCGACACGGAACACTGAAGCTTTCTTT.